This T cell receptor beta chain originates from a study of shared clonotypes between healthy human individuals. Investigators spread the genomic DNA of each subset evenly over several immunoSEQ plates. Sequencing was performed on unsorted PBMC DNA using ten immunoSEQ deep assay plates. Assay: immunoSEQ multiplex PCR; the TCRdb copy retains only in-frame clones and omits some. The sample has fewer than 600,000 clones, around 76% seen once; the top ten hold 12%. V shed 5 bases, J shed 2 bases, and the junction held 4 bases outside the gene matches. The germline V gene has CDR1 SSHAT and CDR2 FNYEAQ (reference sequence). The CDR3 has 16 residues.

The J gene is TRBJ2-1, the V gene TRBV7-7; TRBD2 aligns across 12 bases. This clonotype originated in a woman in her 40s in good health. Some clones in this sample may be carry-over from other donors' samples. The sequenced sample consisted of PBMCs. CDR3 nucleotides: TGTGCCAGCAGCAGAGCTAGCGGGAGGGCCTACAATGAGCAGTTCTTC. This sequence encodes CASSRASGRAYNEQFF.